This TCR beta chain came from a study of blood T cell repertoires in COVID-19. The overall study: Italy, Spain and the United States were the sources of the convalescent and acute COVID-19 samples. PBMCs, B-cell-depleted T cells, or T cells were the source of the cDNA or gDNA that made up the material.

Source study methods: Quantification of nucleated cells was approximated via reference gene primer amplification. Measured with immunoSEQ multiplex PCR; TCRdb has only the in-frame clones, and not every one. V, J and clone size were drawn from that table, and D and trimming were deduced from the DNA. The table includes hundreds of thousands of clones, roughly nine tenths detected once. The J segment lost 4 bases and the V segment lost 3 bases, leaving 5 bases of the junction unmatched. The CDR3 length is 15 residues. Looked up from germline, CDR1 is KGHSH and CDR2 is LQKENI. Specimen: peripheral blood. The gene calls are TRBV18 and TRBJ1-2; 10 nucleotides line up with TRBD1. This receptor was obtained from a man younger than 30 with active or convalescent COVID-19. In nucleotides, the CDR3 is TGTGCCAGCTCACCTCGGGGACAGGGGCGCTATGGCTACACCTTC. This translates into CASSPRGQGRYGYTF.